This TCR beta chain is from a study of blood T cell repertoires in COVID-19. Study details: In each case, the material was cDNA or gDNA derived from T cells, B-cell-depleted T cells, or PBMCs.

Trimming took 5 bases from V and 0 from J, leaving 13 bases between them. Germline loops: CDR1 SGHAT, CDR2 FQDESV (reference sequence). There are 15 residues in the CDR3. Clinical history reported by participants formed the basis on which cohorts were assigned. Donors of Cohort 3 who recovered were those that had two negative PCRs, clearance, or symptom resolution. In the original workflow: Estimation of nucleated cell counts was performed using reference gene primer amplification. Assay: immunoSEQ multiplex PCR; the TCRdb copy retains only in-frame clones and omits some. That table is the source of V, J and clone size, and D and trimming were worked out from the DNA. Among over 250,000 clones listed, roughly nine tenths were seen once.

The V and J genes are TRBV11-1 and TRBJ1-1, with D possibly matching TRBD1 (5 bases). What was sequenced was PBMCs or T cells enriched from blood (not recorded which). The receptor was derived from a woman in her 50s who had recovered from COVID-19. The CDR3 here is CASSRSGSMNTEAFF. CDR3 sequence (DNA): TGTGCCAGCAGCCGGTCAGGGTCCATGAACACTGAAGCTTTCTTT.